Following are 20 T cell receptor beta chains from one sample sequenced in a study of vaccination and CD4 T cells after COVID-19. Researchers used the Oncomine TCR Beta short-read assay to sequence DNA from cultured CD4+ T cells. TCRdb itself ran the PCR reads through MiXCR, one entry per CDR3 protein. The sample includes 12,000 or so distinct CDR3 sequences, around 60% of them seen just once. Their recognized antigens are unknown. Stated treatment: approximately 10-day PBMC culture with coronavirus spike peptide pools or control peptides (ViraFEST assay). Input material: CD4+ T cells from blood, cultured in vitro. These receptors all stem from a human donor who had recovered from COVID-19.

The chain employs TRBV15 and TRBJ2-3, with TRBD2 identical over 8 bases. Looked up from germline, CDR1 is LNHNV and CDR2 is YYDKDF (reference sequence). V shed 8 bases and J 1 base; nucleotides not matched to a gene: 14. The CDR3 has 17 amino acids. The CDR3 bases are TGTGCCACCCTCGGGAGCGGGAGTAATTGGGGCACAGATACGCAGTATTTT. Its translation is CATLGSGSNWGTDTQYF.

V and J are TRBV19 and TRBJ2-5; TRBD2 matches 11 bases. This CDR3 has 16 residues. Trimming took 3 bases from V and 5 from J; bases not matched to a gene: 8. The germline V gene encodes CDR1 LNHDA and CDR2 SQIVND (reference sequence). The DNA for the CDR3 is TGTGCCAGTAGTATGTTTAGCGGGAGGGCCGGGGAGACCCAGTACTTC. Its protein is CASSMFSGRAGETQYF.

This clonotype was observed a handful of times. This chain joins TRBV6-2 or TRBV6-3 and TRBJ1-1, with D perhaps TRBD1 (6 bases). The germline V gene has CDR1 MNHEY and CDR2 SVGEGT. This CDR3 is built from 12 residues. The V gene lost 5 bases and the J gene lost 8 bases, with 12 bases spanning the gap. DNA for the CDR3: TGTGCCAGCAGTGATCCCGGACAGGAAGCTTTCTTT. Translated: CASSDPGQEAFF.

The CDR3 loop is CATSLLSSTDTQYF. The CDR3 nucleotides read TGTGCCACCAGCCTATTATCTAGCACAGATACGCAGTATTTT. This rearrangement joins TRBV6-1 to TRBJ2-3; D gene ambiguous. The CDR3 is 14 amino acids. The V gene's germline CDR1 is MNHNS and CDR2 SASEGT. V gave up 10 bases and J gave up 0 bases, with 14 bases separating them.

The rearrangement uses TRBV20-1 and TRBJ2-1, with D maybe TRBD2 (6 bases). V dropped 3 bases and J dropped 5 bases, with 11 bases sitting between them. From germline, CDR1 is DFQATT and CDR2 SNEGSKA (reference sequence). CDR3 size: 13 residues. The CDR3 DNA reads as TGCAGTGCTAGCGGGAGTGTGCACAATGAGCAGTTCTTC. Residues: CSASGSVHNEQFF.

This sequence joins TRBV10-3 and TRBJ1-5, with 8 bases fitting TRBD1. The ends lost 6 bases at V and 4 bases at J; junction bases unmatched: 5. The germline V gene has CDR1 ENHRY and CDR2 SYGVKD. This CDR3 is 14 amino acids long. This CDR3 is CAISETGDNQPQHF. The CDR3, as DNA: TGTGCCATCAGCGAGACAGGGGATAATCAGCCCCAGCATTTT.

This sequence joins TRBV19 and TRBJ1-5; possibly TRBD1 for D (6 bases). The CDR3 length is 16 residues. In germline, CDR1 is LNHDA, CDR2 SQIVND (reference sequence). V was cut by 5 bases and J by 0 bases, with 14 bases left in between. The CDR3 loop reads CASSAETGYSNQPQHF. The CDR3, as DNA: TGTGCCAGTAGTGCGGAGACAGGTTATAGCAATCAGCCCCAGCATTTT.

The gene calls are TRBV6-1 and TRBJ2-5; tentatively, D is TRBD1 (6 bases). Germline V CDR1 and CDR2: MNHNS, SASEGT. V lost 10 bases to trimming and J lost 7 bases, with 19 bases between them. The CDR3 is 13 amino acids. CDR3 nucleotides: TGTGCCACATCCACAGGGTCGGGACCGACCCAGTACTTC. This translates into CATSTGSGPTQYF.

The V gene is TRBV27, the J gene TRBJ2-2; 7 nucleotides align to TRBD1. V lost 5 bases to trimming and J lost 1 base; unmatched junction nucleotides: 4. The CDR3 covers 15 residues. Germline CDR1 MNHEY, CDR2 SMNVEV (reference sequence). The CDR3 nucleotides are TGTGCCAGCAGTACAAGACAGGGGAACACCGGGGAGCTGTTTTTT. Translated: CASSTRQGNTGELFF.

This clonotype was recorded a few times. The rearrangement joins TRBV7-6 to TRBJ2-7; D may be TRBD2 (6 bases). Germline CDR1 is SGHVS and CDR2 is FNYEAQ. Between the trimmed V and J ends, which lost 2 bases and 5 bases, there was a span of 16 bases. This CDR3 has 15 residues. In DNA form, the CDR3 reads TGTGCCAGCAGCTTATTAGCGGCGGGATCCCACGAGCAGTACTTC. It translates to CASSLLAAGSHEQYF.

The J gene is TRBJ1-5, the V gene TRBV7-2; D is uncertain. CDR1 and CDR2 (germline): SGHTA, FQGNSA. Trimming removed 1 base at V and 7 bases at J, with 8 bases between. The CDR3 loop spans 13 amino acids. The CDR3 DNA reads as TGTGCCAGCAGCTTAGAGATGGAGCAGCCCCAGCATTTT. Protein: CASSLEMEQPQHF.

This clonotype was observed a handful of times. V usage is TRBV20-1 and J usage is TRBJ2-3; possibly TRBD2 for D (6 bases). The CDR3 totals 15 residues. Germline V lookup: CDR1 DFQATT, CDR2 SNEGSKA (reference sequence). V was cut by 0 bases and J by 5 bases, with 15 bases left in between. CDR3 nucleotide sequence: TGCAGTGCTAGAGAGGAGGGAGAACTGCAAGATACGCAGTATTTT. Its translation is CSAREEGELQDTQYF.

The chain joins TRBV6-1 to TRBJ1-2, with D possibly TRBD1 on 6 matching bases. Germline V gene lookup returns CDR1 MNHNS and CDR2 SASEGT. CDR3 length equals 13 residues. The V and J ends lost 5 bases and 4 bases respectively, with 11 bases between them. The DNA of the CDR3 is TGTGCCAGCAGTCCGGGGGGCGTCTATGGCTACACCTTC. Translated, it gives CASSPGGVYGYTF.

This clonotype was found once. The chain links TRBV7-3 to TRBJ2-1; perhaps D is TRBD1 or TRBD2 (5 bases each). Trimming stripped 8 bases from V and 9 bases from J, with 17 bases between. CDR3 length equals 13 residues. CDR1 SGHTA and CDR2 FQGTGA come from the germline V gene. In nucleotides, the CDR3 is TGTGCCAGCTCCGGGACGCGCGACGGTGAGCAGTTCTTC. Protein product: CASSGTRDGEQFF.

This clonotype was counted a few times. The chain uses TRBV2 and TRBJ2-2; D is uncertain. Germline V gene data show CDR1 as SNHLY and CDR2 as FYNNEI. Trimming took 7 bases from V and 6 from J, leaving 3 bases between them. This CDR3 comprises 10 residues. CDR3 sequence (DNA): TGTGCCAGCACGGCCGGGGAGCTGTTTTTT. Protein: CASTAGELFF.

This clonotype has just a few counts. V and J are TRBV20-1 and TRBJ1-2; TRBD1 matches 8 bases. The V and J ends lost 4 bases and 6 bases, in that order; junction bases with no gene match: 7. Germline V gene data show CDR1 as DFQATT and CDR2 as SNEGSKA (reference sequence). There are 13 residues in the CDR3. This CDR3 is CSANTGQVDGYTF. CDR3 sequence (DNA): TGCAGTGCTAATACGGGACAGGTCGATGGCTACACCTTC.

This clonotype occurred once. The chain recombines TRBV6-5 with TRBJ2-1; tentatively, D is TRBD1 (5 bases). Looked up from germline, CDR1 is MNHEY and CDR2 is SVGAGI. CDR3 length equals 13 residues. V dropped 4 bases and J dropped 4 bases, with 8 bases sitting between them. CDR3 sequence (DNA): TGTGCCAGCAGTTTAACAGGTTACAATGAGCAGTTCTTC. Translated: CASSLTGYNEQFF.

The chain is built from TRBV19 and TRBJ2-6, with 8 bases that match TRBD2. The germline V gene has CDR1 LNHDA and CDR2 SQIVND (reference sequence). The trim removed 7 bases at V and 0 bases at J, leaving 8 bases unmatched. This CDR3 region has 17 residues. Here the CDR3 DNA reads TGTGCCAGTATAGCGGGGTATAGCAGCTCTGGGGCCAACGTCCTGACTTTC. Translation: CASIAGYSSSGANVLTF. The full variable domain, with the rest looked up from reference TRBV19 and TRBJ2-6, is DGGITQSPKYLFRKEGQNVTLSCEQNLNHDAMYWYRQDPGQGLRLIYYSQIVNDFQKGDIAEGYSVSREKKESFPLTVTSAQKNPTAFYLCASIAGYSSSGANVLTFGAGSRLTVL.

This chain joins TRBV6-2 or TRBV6-3 and TRBJ1-1; unclear D gene. Trimming shortened V by 7 bases and J by 5 bases, and 14 bases separated the two germline ends. CDR3 length equals 13 residues. Germline loops: CDR1 MNHEY, CDR2 SVGEGT. As DNA, the CDR3 is TGTGCCAGCACTCGAATCGTGGAAACTGAAGCTTTCTTT. Residues: CASTRIVETEAFF.

The V gene is TRBV6-2 or TRBV6-3, the J gene TRBJ2-2; the D gene is possibly TRBD1 (5 bases). The V and J ends lost 6 bases and 0 bases respectively, with 17 bases between them. The CDR3 loop spans 17 amino acids. In germline, CDR1 is MNHEY, CDR2 SVGEGT. CDR3: CASSRVPGFANTGELFF. CDR3 coding DNA: TGTGCCAGCAGCCGCGTCCCAGGGTTCGCGAACACCGGGGAGCTGTTTTTT.